This T cell receptor beta chain came from a study of blood T cell repertoires in COVID-19. Study details: The samples span acute and convalescent COVID-19 from the United States, Italy and Spain. T cells, B-cell-depleted T cells, or PBMCs supplied cDNA or gDNA.

The CDR3 totals 13 residues. CDR1 and CDR2 (germline): KGHSH, LQKENI. V was clipped by 6 bases and J by 7 bases; unmatched bases: 7. Per the authors' pipeline: The assay estimated nucleated cells by amplifying reference gene primers. Repertoires were generated with immunoSEQ multiplex PCR, while TCRdb's copy carries only in-frame clones and drops some. From that table come the V and J calls and clone size; the DNA was used to work out D and trimming. This sample carries some 14,000 clones, less than 95% of them seen once, and the ten largest clones take roughly 8.1%. This sequence joins TRBV18 and TRBJ1-2; 8 bases agree with TRBD1. Sequencing used peripheral blood. The clonotype was recovered from a human donor in a cohort sampled during active COVID-19. The CDR3 is CASSPDRGRGYTF. Here the CDR3 DNA reads TGTGCCAGCTCCCCTGACAGGGGTCGTGGCTACACCTTC.